This TCR beta chain was retrieved from a study of cytomegalovirus exposure and HLA in healthy donors. Study-level points and caveats: For most subjects, TCR beta sequences were reported to predict HLA-A and HLA-B alleles with accuracy.

Only a few counts were recorded for this clone. What it binds is not known. The PCR had 60 Vbeta and 13 Jbeta primers. Only in-frame clones appear in the TCRdb table, and some are missing; sequencing was by immunoSEQ multiplex PCR. The table lists 140,000 to 150,000 clones, about 70% of them singletons, with around 4.7% in the top ten. Source material: PBMCs. The clonotype comes from a man aged 60-69 years in good health and CMV-seronegative.

The CDR3: CASSRTSGRNDGQFF. The CDR3 DNA is TGTGCCAGCAGTAGGACTAGCGGGAGGAACGACGGGCAGTTCTTC. The chain is built from TRBV6-4 and TRBJ2-1, with 14 bases that match TRBD2. This CDR3 has 15 amino acids. Germline trimming cut 5 bases from V and 12 bases from J; bases unmatched to any gene: 9. Germline-derived CDR1 and CDR2 are MRHNA and SNTAGT.